These T cell receptor beta chains were read from a single sample in a study of blood T cells in healthy people across ages. TCRdb re-called the 5' RACE reads through MiXCR, storing one row per CDR3 protein. The sample records roughly 900,000 distinct CDR3 sequences, roughly 50% being singletons. Sequencing was done on a sample of blood. These receptors originate from a man aged 25 to 40 in good health. CDR3s include the opening cysteine and the closing phenylalanine or tryptophan. A D gene is named only where the DNA matches it firmly. Size tells how often a clone was seen (once, few, many) or the class of an expanded clone, and some rows leave it out.

.	TRBV6-5	.	TRBJ1-2	CASTAGPIYGYTF	TGTGCCAGCACCGCCGGGCCAATCTATGGCTACACCTTC
many	TRBV7-2	.	TRBJ2-5	CASSLNPLGARGETQYF	TGTGCCAGCAGCTTAAACCCTCTGGGGGCAAGAGGGGAGACCCAGTACTTC
few	TRBV20-1	.	TRBJ1-2	CSAITQTNYGYTF	TGCAGTGCCATTACCCAAACTAACTATGGTTACACCTTC
.	TRBV3-1	.	TRBJ2-7	CASSSAGPQGGYEQYF	TGTGCCAGCAGCTCCGCGGGGCCACAGGGAGGCTACGAGCAGTACTTC
few	TRBV4-1	TRBD2	TRBJ2-3	CASSQPLAGSTDTQYF	TGCGCCAGCAGCCAACCTCTAGCGGGTAGCACAGATACGCAGTATTTT
.	TRBV29-1	TRBD2	TRBJ2-7	CSVSPTSGSSYEQYF	TGCAGCGTTTCCCCGACTAGCGGGAGTTCCTACGAGCAGTACTTC
.	TRBV2	.	TRBJ2-5	CASTREGVRQETQYF	TGTGCCAGCACGCGCGAAGGGGTGCGGCAAGAGACCCAGTACTTC
.	TRBV4-2	.	TRBJ2-5	CAGSSRGETQYF	TGTGCCGGCAGCAGCAGGGGAGAGACCCAGTACTTC
.	TRBV4-1	.	TRBJ2-3	CASSPRPGVDTQYF	TGCGCCAGCAGCCCGCGTCCCGGGGTGGATACGCAGTATTTT
.	TRBV20-1	TRBD1	TRBJ1-5	CSAPTGNQPQHF	TGCAGTGCGCCGACAGGGAACCAGCCCCAGCATTTT
.	TRBV20-1	.	TRBJ2-5	CSAIGPVEDETQYF	TGCAGTGCTATTGGACCAGTCGAGGACGAGACCCAGTACTTC
.	TRBV20-1	TRBD2	TRBJ2-3	CSAPRAGGSTDTQYF	TGCAGTGCTCCCCGTGCGGGGGGAAGCACAGATACGCAGTATTTT
many	TRBV20-1	TRBD2	TRBJ2-4	CSAGITGLAGGGPAKNIQYF	TGCAGTGCTGGTATTACGGGACTAGCGGGGGGCGGACCAGCCAAAAACATTCAGTACTTC
.	TRBV6-2/TRBV6-3	TRBD2	TRBJ2-7	CASSYGTSGGGYEQYF	TGTGCCAGCAGTTACGGGACTAGCGGGGGTGGCTACGAGCAGTACTTC
.	TRBV19	TRBD1	TRBJ2-3	CASSTPGGDTQYF	TGTGCCAGTAGTACGCCAGGGGGAGATACGCAGTATTTT
few	TRBV4-1	.	TRBJ2-7	CASSHGAGNYEQYF	TGCGCCAGCAGCCACGGGGCGGGGAACTACGAGCAGTACTTC
.	TRBV6-6	.	TRBJ2-5	CASSYGDGEKPEQYF	TGTGCCAGCAGTTACGGGGACGGGGAGAAGCCTGAGCAGTACTTC
.	TRBV29-1	.	TRBJ2-6	CSAAPIGANALTF	TGCAGCGCAGCTCCTATTGGGGCCAACGCCCTGACTTTC
.	TRBV2	.	TRBJ1-6	CASSEAGGRNSPLHF	TGTGCCAGCAGTGAAGCAGGGGGGCGAAATTCACCCCTCCACTTT
.	TRBV7-2	.	TRBJ1-6	CASSLDLFSSYNSPLHF	TGTGCCAGCAGCTTAGATTTATTCAGCTCCTATAATTCACCCCTCCACTTT
.	TRBV24-1	.	TRBJ2-5	CATSDRREEKETQYF	TGTGCCACCAGTGACCGGCGAGAGGAAAAAGAGACCCAGTACTTC
.	TRBV6-1	.	TRBJ1-2	CASSVPLVGGEGYTF	TGTGCCAGCAGTGTACCCTTAGTGGGGGGCGAAGGCTACACCTTC
few	TRBV20-1	TRBD2	TRBJ2-5	CSATGTSGGSRTQYF	TGCAGTGCTACTGGGACTAGCGGGGGTTCGCGGACCCAGTACTTC
.	TRBV21-1	.	TRBJ1-2	CASSTYADRGGYGYTF	TGTGCCAGCAGCACTTACGCGGACAGGGGCGGCTATGGCTACACCTTC
.	TRBV15	.	TRBJ2-5	CATSANGQVRETQYF	TGTGCCACCAGCGCTAATGGTCAGGTCAGGGAGACCCAGTACTTC
.	TRBV6-5	.	TRBJ2-7	CASSSMSLYEQYF	TGTGCCAGCAGTAGTATGAGCTTGTACGAGCAGTACTTC
few	TRBV4-1	.	TRBJ2-1	CASSHSGLSYNEQFF	TGCGCCAGCAGCCATTCGGGTCTTTCCTACAATGAGCAGTTCTTC
.	TRBV6-2/TRBV6-3	TRBD1	TRBJ2-1	CASSPDRGIRGEGNEQFF	TGTGCCAGCAGTCCGGACAGGGGGATACGGGGGGAAGGGAATGAGCAGTTCTTC
.	TRBV2	.	TRBJ2-7	CASSEFSEQYF	TGTGCCAGCAGTGAATTTTCCGAGCAGTACTTC